These T cell receptor beta chains were read from a single sample in a study of blood T cell repertoires in COVID-19. Profiling relied on immunoSEQ multiplex PCR, and the TCRdb table lists in-frame clones only, not all of them. Here the sample spans about 180,000 clones, approximately 90% being singletons. Sequencing was performed on peripheral blood. These receptor sequences come from a woman in her seventies with COVID-19, enrolled during active disease. CDR3s include the opening cysteine and the closing phenylalanine or tryptophan. The D gene is left open where the match is weak. Where a row states a size, it is once, few, many or the class of an expanded clone; other rows omit it.

cdr3_length j_call clone_size v_call d_call cdr3_nt cdr3_aa
15 TRBJ1-3 NA TRBV5-6 NA TGTGCCAGCAGCTTGGATCACAGCTCTGGAAACACCATATATTTT CASSLDHSSGNTIYF
15 TRBJ1-5 NA TRBV6-5 NA TGTGCCAGCAGTGACTCTTCCATGAGCAATCAGCCCCAGCATTTT CASSDSSMSNQPQHF
15 TRBJ1-1 few TRBV30 NA TGTGCCTGGACACATACAGGCTCAAGGAACACTGAAGCTTTCTTT CAWTHTGSRNTEAFF
15 TRBJ2-1 NA TRBV7-3 NA TGTGCCAGCAGCCCCCAACGTGACAGTTTCAATGAGCAGTTCTTC CASSPQRDSFNEQFF
16 TRBJ1-1 once TRBV19 TRBD1 TGTGCCAGTATTTTCATAGGACAGGGGCACGTAAATGAAGCTTTCTTT CASIFIGQGHVNEAFF
14 TRBJ2-1 few TRBV6-5 TRBD2 TGTGCCAGCGCTGGGACTAGCTGGGCGAATGAGCAGTTCTTC CASAGTSWANEQFF
18 TRBJ2-1 NA TRBV19 TRBD2 TGTGCCAGTAGTATAGGCTCTTTGCTACTAGCGGATGACAATGAGCAGTTCTTC CASSIGSLLLADDNEQFF
13 TRBJ2-2 NA TRBV19 NA TGTGCCAGTAGTATTCAGGTAGCCGGGGAGCTGTTTTTT CASSIQVAGELFF
16 TRBJ2-2 NA TRBV18 TRBD1 TGTGCCAGCTCACCCCAGGACAGGGAACTCACCGGGGAGCTGTTTTTT CASSPQDRELTGELFF
13 TRBJ2-7 NA TRBV11-3 NA TGTGCCAGCAGCCCTCGACTATTAACCGAGCAGTACTTC CASSPRLLTEQYF
16 TRBJ2-3 NA TRBV9 TRBD2 TGTGCCAGCAGCTCCCGGACTAGCGGAATCACAGATACGCAGTATTTT CASSSRTSGITDTQYF
13 TRBJ1-3 NA TRBV27 NA TGTGCCAGCAGCCCTTCAGCTGGAAACACCATATATTTT CASSPSAGNTIYF
14 TRBJ2-3 NA TRBV5-4 NA TGTGCCAGCAGCTTGGTATTATACACAGATACGCAGTATTTT CASSLVLYTDTQYF
13 TRBJ1-5 NA TRBV6-5 NA TGTGCCAGCAGCCTTACAGGGAGTCAGCCCCAGCATTTT CASSLTGSQPQHF
14 TRBJ1-6 NA TRBV5-1 NA TGCGCCAGCAGCTTGGGGGCAGGCAGTTCACCCCTCCACTTT CASSLGAGSSPLHF
19 TRBJ2-7 NA TRBV5-1 TRBD2 TGCGCCAGCAGCTTGCGGGGGGGCTTGGGACTAGCGGGAGGCGACGAGCAGTACTTC CASSLRGGLGLAGGDEQYF
15 TRBJ1-1 once TRBV28 TRBD1 TGTGCCAGCCGGACAGGGGGCGGGGGGAATACTGAAGCTTTCTTT CASRTGGGGNTEAFF
16 TRBJ1-1 once TRBV4-1 NA TGCGCCAGCAGCCAATTTTGGGAGTCTTCGAACACTGAAGCTTTCTTT CASSQFWESSNTEAFF
17 TRBJ1-4 NA TRBV2 TRBD1 TGTGCCAGCAGTGACCCGGGACAGGGGCGGTCTAATGAAAAACTGTTTTTT CASSDPGQGRSNEKLFF
17 TRBJ2-1 NA TRBV21-1 NA TGTGCCAGCAGCAAACCGATTACGGCGGGAGAGGACAATGAGCAGTTCTTC CASSKPITAGEDNEQFF
15 TRBJ2-2 NA TRBV6-4 TRBD2 TGTGCCAGCAGTGTCTTGGCTAGCGGCACCGGGGAGCTGTTTTTT CASSVLASGTGELFF
12 TRBJ2-3 NA TRBV5-6 NA TGTGCCAGCAGCCAGCCCGGGACTGGGCAGTATTTT CASSQPGTGQYF
17 TRBJ2-2 NA TRBV24-1 TRBD2 TGTGCCACCAGTCTACCGAGGGGAGGGGCGGACACCGGGGAGCTGTTTTTT CATSLPRGGADTGELFF
15 TRBJ2-7 once TRBV4-2 TRBD2 TGTGCCAGCAGCCAGGGGACTAGCTGGTCCTACGAGCAGTACTTC CASSQGTSWSYEQYF
18 TRBJ2-7 once TRBV30 NA TGTGCCTGGAGTGTACTGCTGGGGGCCCGGAATAGGTCCTACGAGCAGTACTTC CAWSVLLGARNRSYEQYF
16 TRBJ1-3 once TRBV5-1 NA TGCGCCAGCAGCTTGAGCGAAGTCTCCTCTGGAAACACCATATATTTT CASSLSEVSSGNTIYF
16 TRBJ2-3 once TRBV5-1 TRBD2 TGCGCCAGCGGCTTCACCAACCCCAGCGGGGGGGATACGCAGTATTTT CASGFTNPSGGDTQYF
13 TRBJ1-6 NA TRBV12-3/TRBV12-4 TRBD1 TGTGCCAGCAGTCTGGGGACAGGGTTCCCCCTCCACTTT CASSLGTGFPLHF
15 TRBJ1-6 NA TRBV6-5 NA TGTGCCAGCAGTTACTCTGTGGGGCTGAATTCACCCCTCCACTTT CASSYSVGLNSPLHF
15 TRBJ1-5 NA TRBV19 TRBD1 TGTGCCAGTAGCCGAACCGGGACAGGAAAACAGCCCCAGCATTTT CASSRTGTGKQPQHF
19 TRBJ1-5 NA TRBV19 TRBD1 TGTGCCAGTAGTTCTCGACGAGGGACAGGGGGCTCTAGGAATCAGCCCCAGCATTTT CASSSRRGTGGSRNQPQHF
15 TRBJ1-2 NA TRBV28 TRBD1 TGTGCCAGCAGGCTCGAACAGGGGGGATTCTATGGCTACACCTTC CASRLEQGGFYGYTF
14 TRBJ2-3 NA TRBV11-3 NA TGTGCCAGCACCGGGGAGCGGGTGTCAGATACGCAGTATTTT CASTGERVSDTQYF
16 TRBJ1-6 NA TRBV6-2/TRBV6-3 TRBD1 TGTGCCAGCAGTCTTCCCGCCGGACAGGGGAGTTCACCCCTCCACTTT CASSLPAGQGSSPLHF